The entry below gives a single T cell receptor beta chain sequence along with its context. This clone was counted only a few times. Its antigen is unknown. There are no base qualities to consult, and no much larger clone falls within one base. The data originate from a study of beta chain features in type 1 diabetes (dated by TCRdb to about 2018). Background for the entire study: Mean age, gender distribution, total cell number and subset yield were not different between patients and healthy donors. Regulatory and stem cell-like memory subsets were isolated from only 8 patients and 8 healthy donors, whereas naive and central memory subsets came from all 28 donors. Across all samples, some 100,000,000 sorted cells were examined, and cell number per subset correlated strongly with RNA yield. In the study, recently diagnosed type 1 diabetes patients and matched healthy donors were compared on the TCRB repertoires of their sorted circulating CD4+ T cell subsets.

The CDR3 spans 14 residues, from the cysteine through the phenylalanine. Just CDR3 DNA is preserved here, 42 bases in frame from base 1. Via the germline V gene, CDR1 is SNHLY and CDR2 FYNNEI. V loses 6 bases, J loses 9 bases, and the germline ends lie 20 bases apart. Each donor gave one peripheral blood draw, averaging roughly 0.11 L, which was collected into heparinised tubes. Using a panel that included CD45RO, CCR7, CD25, CD127, CD95 and CD27, naive, central memory, regulatory and stem cell-like memory CD4+ T cells were sorted on a BD FACSAria II. All sorted populations exceeded 95% purity. Right away, PBMCs were isolated by Lymphoprep density gradient centrifugation and were stained directly, with no culture step. So that batch effects would be minimized, each experiment stained and sorted samples in pairs, pairing one healthy donor with one patient. The entire isolated RNA was reverse transcribed using the High Capacity cDNA Reverse Transcription Kit, and thus expressed TCRB transcripts were sequenced. Deep immunoSEQ sequencing was performed on naive, central memory and regulatory T cell samples, with an average of about 3.6 million total reads per sample. Sorted cells were lysed in RLT buffer, and RNA was extracted using DNase-treated RNeasy Micro or Mini kits according to cell number. Each cell subset was processed separately to prevent cross-contamination, with patient and healthy donor samples processed together. The immunoSEQ multiplex PCR was used to amplify TCRB sequences from cDNA, yielding 87-bp fragments that span the CDR3 region. Amplicons were sequenced on the Illumina HiSeq platform. In the paper's pipeline: Synthetic template baselines were used to correct PCR bias computationally, reads within Hamming distance 2 were collapsed, and singletons that could not be merged were discarded. Reads were aligned against IMGT to assign V, D and J genes, CDR3 length and insertions or deletions at six rearrangement sites. Clonotype counts were normalized to sorted cell number within each subset before computing true diversity and Gini coefficients with the tcR R package. The overlap coefficient, calculated on TCRB nucleotide sequences, was used to quantify repertoire sharing. Out-of-frame TCRB sequences from naive cells were analyzed as a proxy for the pre-selection repertoire. TCRdb provides this immuneACCESS table in a form limited to in-frame rearrangements. Some clones are lacking; in checked studies, under half of them reflect an unresolved V gene, and why the rest are absent is not known. That table furnishes V, J and clone size, whereas the DNA furnished D and trimming. Present in this sample are roughly 330,000 clones, approximately 12% of which were seen just once. The top ten clonotypes cover about 0.016% of the sample.

General findings and caveats noted by the study authors: Because small numbers of individuals were included in the HLA sub-analyses, any influence of HLA type on TCRB rearrangement was left unresolved. Because cDNA rather than genomic DNA was sequenced, highly expressing activated cells could have been over-represented, although no difference in activation and CD3 levels was found between groups. In all four CD4+ subsets, TCRB CDR3 length was moderately but significantly shorter in type 1 diabetes patients. Fewer insertions and more nucleotide deletions at VDJ recombination sites were observed in patients with type 1 diabetes, implying thymic rearrangement abnormalities. Shorter templates might have been favored by PCR, but patient and control samples were amplified and corrected together, so both groups would have been affected equally by any skew. Naive, central memory and regulatory TCRB repertoires appeared to be more similar among patients than among healthy donors.

The chain is encoded by TRBV2 joined to TRBJ1-1; perhaps TRBD1 is the D gene, with 6 bases matching. The sequence was obtained from a woman between 18 and 30 years old with type 1 diabetes. Sequencing input: naive CD4+ T cells from blood. The sample's cell subset or site, from its label and the paper: true naive CD4+ T cells. CDR3 reads: CASRRTTGPGKAFF. DNA sequence: TGTGCCAGCAGGCGAACTACAGGGCCAGGGAAAGCTTTCTTT.